This TCR beta chain was found in a study of CD8+CD57+ T cells in acquired aplastic anemia. Whole-study context: The DNA of sorted CD4+ and CD8+ cells averaged about 3 ug. Study results and caveats: Patients and healthy controls showed no significant CD8+ Simpson's diversity difference. Sharing between patients and controls was observed for twenty-nine CD8+ CDR3 sequences.

CDR1 is SQVTM, CDR2 ANQGSEA, per germline. This CDR3 is 14 amino acids long. The J segment lost 4 bases and the V segment lost 1 base, leaving 5 bases of the junction unmatched. Both TCR beta VDJ combination and CDR3 sequence profiling were carried out. Genomic DNA was the template for this profiling. TCRdb independently ran MiXCR on the reads; one entry per CDR3 protein. The sample holds 68,000 or so distinct CDR3 sequences, 45% to 55% seen once. Comments on this clonotype: The antigen is not known.

This TCR derives from a human donor in good health, serving as a control. The sequenced sample was sorted CD4+, CD8+, or CD8+CD57+ T cells (not recorded which) from PBMCs. The J gene is TRBJ1-1, the V gene TRBV29-1, with 8 bases identical to TRBD1. This chain's CDR3 is CSVEGETGGTEAFF. CDR3 bases: TGCAGCGTTGAAGGGGAAACAGGGGGCACTGAAGCTTTCTTT.